These T cell receptor beta chains were read from a single sample in a study of OX40 agonist ivuxolimab in advanced cancers. Clones were read by immunoSEQ multiplex PCR, and TCRdb kept only the in-frame ones, dropping some. The sample comprises 20,000 or so clones, less than 90% of which are singletons, and 29% rests with the top ten. Sequencing used CD4+ or CD8+ T cells sorted from blood, obtained in a trial of the OX40 agonist ivuxolimab. Receptors were obtained from an adult with an advanced solid tumor such as melanoma, head and neck, liver or kidney cancer. Both conserved end residues are part of each CDR3. D genes are given only for firm matches. The size entry is marked missing in some rows and otherwise reads once, few, many or a size class.

clone_size: NA
v_call: TRBV7-9
d_call: NA
j_call: TRBJ2-1
cdr3_aa: CASSSGGAILNEQFF
cdr3_nt: TGTGCCAGCAGCTCAGGCGGCGCCATTCTCAATGAGCAGTTCTTC

clone_size: NA
v_call: TRBV27
d_call: NA
j_call: TRBJ1-1
cdr3_aa: CASSPGSYTEAFF
cdr3_nt: TGTGCCAGCAGTCCCGGTTCGTACACTGAAGCTTTCTTT

clone_size: NA
v_call: TRBV10-3
d_call: NA
j_call: TRBJ2-7
cdr3_aa: CAISVDGGSYEQYF
cdr3_nt: TGTGCCATCAGTGTGGACGGGGGATCCTACGAGCAGTACTTC

clone_size: NA
v_call: TRBV28
d_call: TRBD2
j_call: TRBJ2-4
cdr3_aa: CASSSPELAGVDIQYF
cdr3_nt: TGTGCCAGCAGTTCCCCTGAACTAGCGGGAGTTGACATTCAGTACTTC

clone_size: NA
v_call: TRBV6-1
d_call: NA
j_call: TRBJ1-1
cdr3_aa: CASISGTEAFF
cdr3_nt: TGTGCCAGCATATCGGGCACTGAAGCTTTCTTT

clone_size: medium-sized
v_call: TRBV29-1
d_call: NA
j_call: TRBJ1-3
cdr3_aa: CSVYAGNTIYF
cdr3_nt: TGCAGCGTGTACGCTGGAAACACCATATATTTT

clone_size: NA
v_call: TRBV28
d_call: NA
j_call: TRBJ2-7
cdr3_aa: CASSFPTTVSSYEQYF
cdr3_nt: TGTGCCAGCAGTTTTCCCACGACGGTGAGCTCCTACGAGCAGTACTTC

clone_size: NA
v_call: TRBV11-3
d_call: NA
j_call: TRBJ2-1
cdr3_aa: CASRAGFSSYNEQFF
cdr3_nt: TGTGCCAGCAGGGCGGGATTTAGCTCCTACAATGAGCAGTTCTTC

clone_size: NA
v_call: TRBV6-4
d_call: NA
j_call: TRBJ1-3
cdr3_aa: CASRLSGRAIYF
cdr3_nt: TGTGCCAGCAGGCTATCGGGAAGAGCCATATATTTT

clone_size: NA
v_call: TRBV30
d_call: NA
j_call: TRBJ1-2
cdr3_aa: CAWNQGPHYGYTF
cdr3_nt: TGTGCCTGGAATCAGGGGCCCCACTATGGCTACACCTTC

clone_size: NA
v_call: TRBV7-9
d_call: TRBD2
j_call: TRBJ2-1
cdr3_aa: CASSPTTGTSKNEQFF
cdr3_nt: TGTGCCAGCAGCCCCACGACCGGGACTAGTAAGAATGAGCAGTTCTTC

clone_size: NA
v_call: TRBV11-2
d_call: TRBD2
j_call: TRBJ2-7
cdr3_aa: CASSPSGWTSGSRDYEQYF
cdr3_nt: TGTGCCAGCAGCCCTTCAGGCTGGACTAGCGGGAGTCGGGACTACGAGCAGTACTTC

clone_size: NA
v_call: TRBV21-1
d_call: NA
j_call: TRBJ1-5
cdr3_aa: CASSKGDGSGGSGNQPQHF
cdr3_nt: TGTGCCAGCAGCAAAGGGGACGGTTCTGGGGGTTCGGGCAATCAGCCCCAGCATTTT

clone_size: NA
v_call: TRBV25-1
d_call: NA
j_call: TRBJ1-2
cdr3_aa: CASSVGQFYGYTF
cdr3_nt: TGTGCCAGCAGTGTAGGACAGTTCTATGGCTACACCTTC

clone_size: NA
v_call: TRBV2
d_call: NA
j_call: TRBJ1-3
cdr3_aa: CASRGTKSGNTIYF
cdr3_nt: TGTGCCAGCAGGGGGACGAAATCCGGAAACACCATATATTTT

clone_size: NA
v_call: TRBV6-5
d_call: NA
j_call: TRBJ1-1
cdr3_aa: CASSYSATEAFF
cdr3_nt: TGTGCCAGCAGTTACTCGGCGACTGAAGCTTTCTTT